This T cell receptor beta chain was identified during a study of regulatory T cells in long-lasting Graves disease. Described time point: newly diagnosed GD, antithyroid drugs for less than 3 months. The authors made the TCR library using RNA they extracted from PBMCs. Germline CDR1 and CDR2: GTSNPN and SVGIG (reference sequence). Losses at the gene ends were 2 bases for V and 4 bases for J; bases not matched to a gene: 4. The CDR3 has 15 residues. Arm-PCR of CDR3 regions and iRepertoire HTBI primers were the basis on which TCR beta libraries were built. A single record per CDR3 protein comes from TCRdb applying MiXCR to the multiplex PCR reads. The sample lists 400,000 to 550,000 distinct CDR3 sequences, about 15% seen once, with 20% to 25% in the top ten. These data were likewise used in another study, on T cells in Graves' hyperthyroidism and ophthalmopathy.

The sequenced sample was peripheral blood mononuclear cells (PBMCs), obtained at new diagnosis, from a patient treated with antithyroid drugs. The chain has TRBV30 and TRBJ2-2; TRBD2 aligns across 10 bases. The clonotype was recovered from a young woman with Graves disease. The CDR3 loop is CAWSSGRAPTGELFF. The CDR3 nucleotides read TGTGCCTGGAGTAGCGGGAGGGCCCCCACCGGGGAGCTGTTTTTT.